Following are 25 T cell receptor beta chains from one sample sequenced in a study of spatial heterogeneity in lung cancer. Study results and limitations: Tumors with more nonsynonymous mutations had more expanded intratumoral alpha and beta TCRs.

Their specific antigens are unknown. Described time point: sample taken at primary tumor resection. TCRdb redid the calling of the 5' RACE reads with MiXCR, one entry per CDR3 protein. This table holds some 16,000 distinct CDR3 sequences, 6% to 7.5% found once. The sequences come from lung tumor tissue, collected at surgery. Receptors originate from a female donor with early-stage non-small cell lung cancer.

This clonotype qualifies as medium-sized. For a library built for alpha chains, this beta chain is a stray read; little rests on its size. This chain links TRBV29-1 with TRBJ2-5; D might be TRBD1 or TRBD2, each matching 6 bases. This CDR3 comprises 14 residues. Between the trimmed V and J ends, which lost 4 bases and 5 bases, there was a span of 17 bases. Germline V gives CDR1 SQVTM, CDR2 ANQGSEA. The CDR3: CSVADSRTMETQYF. CDR3 sequence (DNA): TGCAGCGTTGCGGACAGTAGGACTATGGAGACCCAGTACTTC. Full variable domain (outside the CDR3, taken from reference TRBV29-1 and TRBJ2-5): SAVISQKPSRDICQRGTSLTIQCQVDSQVTMMFWYRQQPGQSLTLIATANQGSEATYESGFVIDKFPISRPNLTFSTLTVSNMSPEDSSIYLCSVADSRTMETQYFGPGTRLLVL.

This clonotype was found many times. The size of this beta chain means little, since it is a stray read in a library made for alpha chains. The chain recombines TRBV20-1 with TRBJ1-5, with 11 bases that match TRBD1. The CDR3 runs to 15 residues. Germline loops: CDR1 DFQATT, CDR2 SNEGSKA (reference sequence). Germline trimming cut 1 base from V and 6 bases from J; bases unmatched to any gene: 5. The CDR3 DNA is TGCAGTGCTAGAGTCGCGGGACAGGGGGGTCAGCCCCAGCATTTT. It yields the protein CSARVAGQGGQPQHF.

The sample holds many counts of this clonotype. This beta chain is off target for a library built for alpha chains, so its abundance means little. This chain connects TRBV4-3 to TRBJ1-2; 8 bases fit TRBD1. The junction had 3 bases not matched to a gene; V was cut back by 1 base and J by 2 bases. Germline V gene data show CDR1 as LGHNA and CDR2 as YSLEER. The CDR3 consists of 15 residues. CDR3 nucleotides: TGCGCCAGCAGCCAAGTCGCAGGGGGCAACTATGGCTACACCTTC. Its translation is CASSQVAGGNYGYTF.

By frequency in the sample, this clonotype is medium-sized (0.01 to 0.1%). A library prepared for alpha chains yielded this beta chain as an off-target read; its size is of little meaning. This sequence joins TRBV19 and TRBJ2-2, with 11 positions matching TRBD1. CDR3 size: 16 residues. Germline CDR1 and CDR2: LNHDA and SQIVND (reference sequence). The J segment lost 6 bases and the V segment lost 4 bases, leaving 7 bases of the junction unmatched. The CDR3 sequence: CASSTTRTGGSGELFF. CDR3 DNA sequence: TGTGCCAGTAGTACCACTCGGACAGGGGGCTCCGGGGAGCTGTTTTTT. The variable domain in full, completed from reference TRBV19 and TRBJ2-2, reads DGGITQSPKYLFRKEGQNVTLSCEQNLNHDAMYWYRQDPGQGLRLIYYSQIVNDFQKGDIAEGYSVSREKKESFPLTVTSAQKNPTAFYLCASSTTRTGGSGELFFGEGSRLTVL.

With respect to this clonotype: For a library built for alpha chains, this beta chain is a stray read; little rests on its size. V and J are TRBV30 and TRBJ1-1; TRBD1 might be the D (5 bases). V dropped 1 base and J dropped 6 bases, with 9 bases sitting between them. Per germline, CDR1 GTSNPN and CDR2 SVGIG (reference sequence). This CDR3 has 12 residues. CDR3: CAWSAGLAEAFF. The CDR3 DNA sequence: TGTGCCTGGAGTGCGGGACTGGCTGAAGCTTTCTTT. The full variable domain, with the rest looked up from reference TRBV30 and TRBJ1-1, is SQTIHQWPATLVQPVGSPLSLECTVEGTSNPNLYWYRQAAGRGLQLLFYSVGIGQISSEVPQNLSASRPQDRQFILSSKKLLLSDSGFYLCAWSAGLAEAFFGQGTRLTVV.

This clonotype was picked up many times. This beta chain came through as a stray read in a library set up for alpha chains, and its size says little. V gene TRBV28 combines with J gene TRBJ2-7; 7 nucleotides align to TRBD1. This CDR3 comprises 14 residues. CDR1 and CDR2 from the germline V gene are MDHEN and SYDVKM. With V trimmed by 7 bases and J by 1 base, 7 bases remained unmatched. The CDR3 protein is CASTLGQASYEQYF. CDR3 DNA sequence: TGTGCCAGCACCCTCGGACAGGCTTCCTACGAGCAGTACTTC.

Many counts were recorded for this clonotype. Found in a library prepared for alpha chains, this beta chain is an off-target read, and its abundance has little meaning. The chain links TRBV28 to TRBJ2-1; D is perhaps TRBD2 (5 bases). CDR1 and CDR2 (germline): MDHEN, SYDVKM. V was cut by 5 bases and J by 6 bases, with 11 bases left in between. The CDR3 covers 13 residues. DNA for the CDR3: TGTGCCAGCAGTACCGGACTGACCAATGAGCAGTTCTTC. Its translation: CASSTGLTNEQFF.

This clonotype has a count of ten or more. Since it is a stray read in a library aimed at alpha chains, this beta chain has a size that is not meaningful. This chain links TRBV20-1 with TRBJ1-5; 11 positions match TRBD1. Germline assignment: CDR1 DFQATT and CDR2 SNEGSKA (reference sequence). The CDR3 contains 19 residues. The trim removed 2 bases at V and 0 bases at J, leaving 12 bases unmatched. The CDR3 here is CSARSYWTGGPYSNQPQHF. The CDR3 DNA reads TGCAGTGCTAGATCCTACTGGACAGGGGGCCCTTATAGCAATCAGCCCCAGCATTTT.

By its share, this clonotype is medium-sized. This beta chain lies outside the target of a library built for alpha chains; its clone size means little. This sequence joins TRBV9 and TRBJ2-5; the D is unclear. The CDR3 spans 11 residues. Trimming cost V 3 bases and J 1 base, with 1 base left between them. Germline CDR1 and CDR2: SGDLS and YYNGEE. CDR3 nucleotide sequence: TGTGCCAGCAGCGCCCAAGAGACCCAGTACTTC. Translated: CASSAQETQYF.

This clonotype appeared many times. This beta chain is a stray sequence in a library constructed for alpha chains; its clone size is not meaningful. The V call is TRBV5-1, the J call TRBJ2-7; D is unresolved. Germline V gives CDR1 SGHRS, CDR2 YFSETQ. The ends were cut back, 0 bases at V and 4 bases at J, with 17 bases in the middle. CDR3 length: 16 amino acids. As DNA, the CDR3 is TGCGCCAGCAGCTTGGATCTGGCGGCGAGTGGGTACGAGCAGTACTTC. It encodes CASSLDLAASGYEQYF.

This clonotype was seen repeatedly, ten times or more. This beta chain is an unintended read in a library built for alpha chains; its size means little. The V gene is TRBV5-8, the J gene TRBJ2-7; 12 bases agree with TRBD1. Germline V gene data show CDR1 as SGHTS and CDR2 as YDEGEE. The CDR3 extends over 16 amino acids. Trimming removed 0 bases from V and 5 bases from J; junction bases left unmatched: 6. CDR3 protein: CASSLGSGTGGNEQYF. As DNA, the CDR3 is TGTGCCAGCAGCTTGGGGTCGGGGACAGGGGGCAACGAGCAGTACTTC.

This clonotype has ten or more counts. Because the library targeted alpha chains, this beta chain is an off-target read whose size means little. The rearrangement joins TRBV6-6 to TRBJ2-7; 10 positions match TRBD1. Trimming cost V 5 bases and J 0 bases; bases outside gene matches: 4. Looked up from germline, CDR1 is MNHNY and CDR2 is SVGAGI (reference sequence). The CDR3 is made up of 15 amino acids. CDR3 sequence (DNA): TGTGCCAGCAGTACCAGGACAGGGGGCTCCTACGAGCAGTACTTC. Its protein product is CASSTRTGGSYEQYF.

This clonotype was recorded at least ten times. With the library built for alpha chains, this beta chain is off target and its frequency is not meaningful. The rearrangement joins TRBV28 to TRBJ1-5, with 7 nucleotides matching TRBD1. V shed 1 base and J 6 bases; nucleotides not matched to a gene: 9. The germline gives CDR1 MDHEN, CDR2 SYDVKM. CDR3 length: 16 residues. CDR3 coding DNA: TGTGCCAGCAGTTTATTAGTACAGGGGAATAGTCAGCCCCAGCATTTT. Protein: CASSLLVQGNSQPQHF.

This clonotype was recorded at least ten times. Since the library was made to target alpha chains, this beta chain is a stray read and its abundance is not meaningful. The CDR3 DNA reads TGTGCCAGCAGCAAACAGGGGGCGACTACTAATGAAAAACTGTTTTTT. Its translation is CASSKQGATTNEKLFF. V and J are TRBV9 and TRBJ1-4; 9 bases fit TRBD1. Germline-derived CDR1 and CDR2 are SGDLS and YYNGEE. CDR3 length: 16 residues. The V and J ends lost 4 bases and 2 bases, in that order; junction bases with no gene match: 6.

In the case of this clonotype: Little can be read into the size of this beta chain, an off-target read in a library designed for alpha chains. The chain combines TRBV5-6 with TRBJ1-5; D gene unclear. CDR3 length equals 13 residues. Germline V gene data show CDR1 as SGHDT and CDR2 as YYEEEE. V was trimmed by 1 base and J by 2 bases, leaving 4 bases between them. The CDR3 bases are TGTGCCAGCAGCTTGTATGGCAATCAGCCCCAGCATTTT. Protein: CASSLYGNQPQHF.

This clonotype has at least ten counts. This beta chain turned up in a library designed for alpha chains; as an off-target read, its abundance says little. V gene TRBV28 combines with J gene TRBJ2-7, with D perhaps TRBD2 (6 bases). From germline, CDR1 is MDHEN and CDR2 SYDVKM. The CDR3 extends over 11 amino acids. CDR3 sequence: CVTRAGNEQYF. CDR3 coding DNA: TGTGTCACGAGGGCGGGGAACGAGCAGTACTTC. The whole variable domain, remainder taken from reference TRBV28 and TRBJ2-7, is DVKVTQSSRYLVKRTGEKVFLECVQDMDHENMFWYRQDPGLGLRLIYFSYDVKMKEKGDIPEGYSVSREKKERFSLILESASTNQTSMYLCVTRAGNEQYFGPGTRLTVT.

As regards this clonotype: With the library built for alpha chains, this beta chain is off target and its frequency is not meaningful. V gene TRBV2 combines with J gene TRBJ2-7; D is undetermined. V was shortened by 6 bases and J by 5 bases, with 14 bases between the two germline ends. Germline CDR1 is SNHLY and CDR2 is FYNNEI. The CDR3 is 13 amino acids. CDR3 loop: CASSKYLANEQYF. For the CDR3, the DNA is TGTGCCAGCAGCAAATACCTTGCTAACGAGCAGTACTTC.

This clonotype was seen repeatedly, ten times or more. This beta chain lies outside the target of a library built for alpha chains; its clone size means little. This chain connects TRBV2 to TRBJ2-6; D is uncertain. There are 14 residues in the CDR3. V lost 6 bases, J lost 0 bases, and 6 bases lay in between. CDR1 and CDR2 (germline): SNHLY, FYNNEI. This chain's CDR3 is CASRKSSGANVLTF. The CDR3 bases are TGTGCCAGCAGGAAGAGCTCTGGGGCCAACGTCCTGACTTTC. Full variable domain (remainder filled in from reference TRBV2 and TRBJ2-6): EPEVTQTPSHQVTQMGQEVILRCVPISNHLYFYWYRQILGQKVEFLVSFYNNEISEKSEIFDDQFSVERPDGSNFTLKIRSTKLEDSAMYFCASRKSSGANVLTFGAGSRLTVL.

This clonotype has a count of ten or more. With the library built for alpha chains, this beta chain is off target and its frequency is not meaningful. This chain connects TRBV29-1 to TRBJ2-7; D not certain. The CDR3 consists of 13 residues. CDR1 is SQVTM, CDR2 ANQGSEA, per germline. Trimming stripped 5 bases from V and 2 bases from J, with 13 bases between. Here the CDR3 DNA reads TGCAGCGTTAGGTGGCCGGCAGCCTACGAGCAGTACTTC. Protein product: CSVRWPAAYEQYF.

This clonotype was seen many times. This beta chain is a stray read from a library made for alpha chains; its abundance is not meaningful. This rearrangement joins TRBV5-6 to TRBJ2-3; 11 bases are a match to TRBD2. CDR1 SGHDT and CDR2 YYEEEE come from the germline V gene. Losses at the gene ends were 4 bases for V and 0 bases for J; bases not matched to a gene: 4. There are 16 residues in the CDR3. CDR3 nucleotides: TGTGCCAGCAGCCCGGGACTAGCGGCTAGCACAGATACGCAGTATTTT. This translates into CASSPGLAASTDTQYF.

This clonotype appeared many times. As an off-target read in a library built for alpha chains, this beta chain has a frequency of little significance. The chain recombines TRBV7-2 with TRBJ1-6; D ambiguous. The CDR3 extends over 15 amino acids. Trimming shortened V by 2 bases and J by 10 bases, and 15 bases separated the two germline ends. Germline lookup yields CDR1 SGHTA and CDR2 FQGNSA. This chain's CDR3 is CASSLRSSSESPLHF. CDR3 DNA: TGTGCCAGCAGCTTAAGGAGCAGCTCGGAATCACCCCTCCACTTT. Looking up the rest from reference TRBV7-2 and TRBJ1-6 gives the full variable domain: GAGVSQSPSNKVTEKGKDVELRCDPISGHTALYWYRQSLGQGLEFLIYFQGNSAPDKSGLPSDRFSAERTGGSVSTLTIQRTQQEDSAVYLCASSLRSSSESPLHFGNGTRLTVT.

This clonotype was picked up many times. Because this beta chain is a stray read in a library intended to capture alpha chains, its abundance should not be given much weight. The rearrangement joins TRBV5-1 to TRBJ2-7; 7 positions match TRBD2. Germline CDR1 is SGHRS and CDR2 is YFSETQ. The CDR3 extends over 14 amino acids. Trimming took 4 bases from V and 2 from J; bases not matched to a gene: 6. In DNA form, the CDR3 reads TGCGCCAGCAGCCGGGGGGACGGACCCTACGAGCAGTACTTC. This translates into CASSRGDGPYEQYF.

In this sample, this clonotype turned up many times. Because this beta chain is a stray read in a library intended to capture alpha chains, its abundance should not be given much weight. V usage is TRBV3-1 and J usage is TRBJ1-4; tentatively, D is TRBD1 (5 bases). The ends were cut back, 1 base at V and 8 bases at J, with 14 bases in the middle. Germline V lookup: CDR1 LGHDT, CDR2 YNNKEL (reference sequence). This CDR3 has 15 residues. CDR3 loop: CASSQARTKREKLFF. As DNA, the CDR3 is TGTGCCAGCAGCCAAGCTAGGACAAAGAGAGAAAAACTGTTTTTT.

This clonotype was seen many times. This beta chain lies outside the target of a library built for alpha chains; its clone size means little. This rearrangement joins TRBV6-1 to TRBJ1-2; D remains unclear. Trimming removed 0 bases at V and 3 bases at J, with 8 bases between. This CDR3 contains 14 residues. Germline assignment: CDR1 MNHNS and CDR2 SASEGT. CDR3 coding DNA: TGTGCCAGCAGTGAAGCAGGCTTCGACTATGGCTACACCTTC. It specifies CASSEAGFDYGYTF.

This clonotype came up many times. Since the library was made to target alpha chains, this beta chain is a stray read and its abundance is not meaningful. This chain links TRBV20-1 with TRBJ2-6; TRBD2 matches 8 bases. The V and J ends lost 5 bases and 0 bases, in that order; junction bases with no gene match: 6. Germline V CDR1 and CDR2: DFQATT, SNEGSKA (reference sequence). The CDR3 is made up of 16 amino acids. The CDR3 sequence: CSAGSSGPSGANVLTF. The CDR3 nucleotides are TGCAGTGCTGGCTCTAGCGGGCCCTCTGGGGCCAACGTCCTGACTTTC.